This T cell receptor (beta chain) was found in a study of T cells expressing NK-cell markers. General observations from the study: The CD3+CD56-NKG2C+ fraction of four donors was likewise dominated by these clonotypes.

As for this clonotype: Its antigen remains unidentified.

The CDR3 consists of 15 residues. Looked up from germline, CDR1 is MDHEN and CDR2 is SYDVKM. TCRdb reanalyzed the 5' RACE reads, giving one entry per CDR3 protein sequence and no DNA. This sample's table reports about 380,000 distinct CDR3 sequences. V is TRBV28 and J is TRBJ1-1; the D call from TCRdb, TRBD1, cannot be confirmed without DNA. The receptor was derived from a man aged 18 to 69 in good health. The sample was blood T cells: a sorted CD56 or NKG2C T cell subset, CD4+ or CD8+ T cells, or bulk PBMC T cells (not recorded which). The CDR3: CASNSRDRGGYNAFF.